This entry lists 25 T cell receptor beta chains sequenced from one sample in a study of T cells after yellow fever vaccination. TCRdb passed the 5' RACE reads through MiXCR, listing each CDR3 protein once. Seen here are 95,000 to 150,000 distinct CDR3 sequences, nearly 7.5% observed once, and the top ten hold 2% to 3%. The material was CD4+ T cells sorted from PBMCs, obtained 9 to 11 days after the first yellow fever vaccination. The receptors here all came from a man between 18 and 29 years old who received the YFV17D yellow fever vaccine.

This clonotype was detected ten times or more. The CDR3 sequence: CASSGSGVTYNEQFF. The DNA for the CDR3 is TGTGCCAGCAGTGGTAGCGGGGTCACCTACAATGAGCAGTTCTTC. The genes are TRBV12-3 or TRBV12-4 and TRBJ2-1; 8 bases match TRBD2. CDR3 size: 15 residues. The ends lost 5 bases at V and 2 bases at J; junction bases unmatched: 5.

The J gene is TRBJ2-1, the V gene TRBV7-3, with D possibly being TRBD2 (6 bases). CDR3 length equals 14 residues. Germline V gene data show CDR1 as SGHTA and CDR2 as FQGTGA. Trimming removed 8 bases from V and 9 bases from J, with 20 bases in between. The CDR3 coding sequence is TGTGCCAGCTCCCGGGACCAAGCGGGTGGTGAGCAGTTCTTC. Translated: CASSRDQAGGEQFF. The full variable domain, in which reference TRBV7-3 and TRBJ2-1 provide the parts outside the CDR3, is GAGVSQTPSNKVTEKGKYVELRCDPISGHTALYWYRQSLGQGPEFLIYFQGTGAADDSGLPNDRFFAVRPEGSVSTLKIQRTERGDSAVYLCASSRDQAGGEQFFGPGTRLTVL.

There are many counts of this clonotype. V usage is TRBV24-1 and J usage is TRBJ2-4; the D gene could be TRBD1 or TRBD2 (6 bases each). Germline lookup yields CDR1 KGHDR and CDR2 SFDVKD. V was shortened by 7 bases and J by 0 bases, with 15 bases between the two germline ends. CDR3 size: 16 residues. Here the CDR3 reads CATSVRGGIAKNIQYF. The CDR3 DNA is TGTGCCACCAGCGTACGAGGGGGGATAGCCAAAAACATTCAGTACTTC.

Many counts were recorded for this clonotype. This sequence joins TRBV7-3 and TRBJ2-5; D is unresolved. Per germline, CDR1 SGHTA and CDR2 FQGTGA. This CDR3 is 15 amino acids long. Trimming pared 5 bases from V and 6 bases from J, leaving 19 bases between. The CDR3 DNA reads TGTGCCAGCAGCCCCAACCCTGGTTTCGAGAAGACCCAGTACTTC. Its protein is CASSPNPGFEKTQYF.

This clonotype was found many times. CDR3 bases: TGTGCCAGTAGTCAAGAGGGGGCGGCAGATACGCAGTATTTT. Translating gives CASSQEGAADTQYF. V usage is TRBV19 and J usage is TRBJ2-3; 7 bases map to TRBD1. From germline, CDR1 is LNHDA and CDR2 SQIVND (reference sequence). Unmatched junction bases numbered 6, after V lost 5 bases and J lost 4 bases. This CDR3 is built from 14 residues. Using reference TRBV19 and TRBJ2-3 for the parts outside the CDR3, the full variable domain is DGGITQSPKYLFRKEGQNVTLSCEQNLNHDAMYWYRQDPGQGLRLIYYSQIVNDFQKGDIAEGYSVSREKKESFPLTVTSAQKNPTAFYLCASSQEGAADTQYFGPGTRLTVL.

This clonotype was recorded at least ten times. This chain links TRBV24-1 with TRBJ2-3, with 10 bases lining up with TRBD1. The V gene's germline CDR1 is KGHDR and CDR2 SFDVKD. Trimming cost V 5 bases and J 3 bases; bases outside gene matches: 13. CDR3 length equals 18 residues. The CDR3 DNA reads as TGTGCCACCAGTGCCCTTTTCGGGGGGGACAGGGGAACAGATACGCAGTATTTT. Its translation is CATSALFGGDRGTDTQYF.

This clonotype was detected ten times or more. The genes are TRBV7-9 and TRBJ2-2, with a possible D match to TRBD1 (7 bases). The CDR3 extends over 15 amino acids. The germline V gene has CDR1 SEHNR and CDR2 FQNEAQ (reference sequence). With 4 bases removed from V and 1 base from J, the gap between germline ends came to 10 bases. The CDR3 region is CASSWRDRNTGELFF. CDR3 bases: TGTGCCAGCAGCTGGAGGGACAGGAACACCGGGGAGCTGTTTTTT.

This clonotype was found many times. The gene calls are TRBV12-5 and TRBJ2-3; 7 positions agree with TRBD1. Germline V gene lookup returns CDR1 LGHNT and CDR2 FRNRAP. The trim removed 6 bases at V and 1 base at J, leaving 10 bases unmatched. CDR3 length: 16 residues. The CDR3 bases are TGTGCTAGTGGGCATCCTCCGGGACAGCGCACAGATACGCAGTATTTT. This encodes CASGHPPGQRTDTQYF.

This clonotype showed up many times. V is TRBV6-2 or TRBV6-3 and J is TRBJ2-2; D is ambiguous. In germline, CDR1 is MNHEY, CDR2 SVGEGT. There are 14 residues in the CDR3. V lost 7 bases and J 5 bases, leaving 14 bases between the germline ends. CDR3 sequence reads: CASTGRWVTGELFF. CDR3 nucleotides: TGTGCCAGCACGGGTCGTTGGGTGACCGGGGAGCTGTTTTTT.

This clonotype came up many times. V is TRBV12-3 or TRBV12-4 and J is TRBJ1-1; 7 bases map to TRBD1. The CDR3 has 13 amino acids. V lost 8 bases to trimming and J lost 1 base; unmatched junction nucleotides: 4. The CDR3 sequence is CASGDRANTEAFF. The CDR3 DNA reads as TGTGCCAGCGGTGACAGGGCGAACACTGAAGCTTTCTTT.

This clonotype showed up many times. The chain links TRBV6-5 to TRBJ1-1, with 9 nucleotides matching TRBD1. The CDR3 totals 14 residues. Germline V gene data show CDR1 as MNHEY and CDR2 as SVGAGI. Unmatched junction bases numbered 5, after V lost 6 bases and J lost 3 bases. The CDR3 bases are TGTGCCAGCAGAGGGGACAGGGAGGACACTGAAGCTTTCTTT. Amino acids: CASRGDREDTEAFF.

The chain is built from TRBV20-1 and TRBJ2-3; 14 bases are shared with TRBD2. The V gene's germline CDR1 is DFQATT and CDR2 SNEGSKA (reference sequence). This CDR3 region has 15 residues. CDR3 residues: CSMRLAGGGTDTQYF. CDR3 DNA sequence: TGCAGCATGAGACTAGCGGGGGGGGGCACAGATACGCAGTATTTT.

This chain uses TRBV7-8 with TRBJ2-1; 16 bases are shared with TRBD2. CDR1 is SGHVS and CDR2 is FQNEAQ in the germline V gene. J gave up 9 bases and V 1 base, and 6 bases lay outside the gene matches. The CDR3 loop spans 17 amino acids. The CDR3 sequence: CASSLVGTSGGVGEQFF. CDR3 bases: TGTGCCAGCAGCTTAGTCGGGACTAGCGGGGGGGTCGGTGAGCAGTTCTTC.

About this clonotype: It may be a read error: a sequence one base away is much more abundant. This sequence joins TRBV5-1 and TRBJ1-1, with a possible D match to TRBD1 (5 bases). CDR1 SGHRS and CDR2 YFSETQ come from the germline V gene. The CDR3 extends over 14 amino acids. The CDR3 spells CTSSLVGVQTEAFF. CDR3 sequence (DNA): TGCACCAGCAGCTTGGTGGGGGTTCAAACTGAAGCTTTCTTT. Combining the CDR3 with reference TRBV5-1 and TRBJ1-1 gives the whole variable domain KAGVTQTPRYLIKTRGQQVTLSCSPISGHRSVSWYQQTPGQGLQFLFEYFSETQRNKGNFPGRFSGRQFSNSRSEMNVSTLELGDSALYLCTSSLVGVQTEAFFGQGTRLTVV.

This chain joins TRBV5-6 and TRBJ2-7; D possibly corresponds to TRBD2 (6 bases). The CDR3 totals 15 residues. V gave up 4 bases and J gave up 1 base, with 15 bases separating them. Germline CDR1 is SGHDT and CDR2 is YYEEEE. The CDR3 DNA sequence: TGTGCCAGCAGCCCGTTCGAGCGGGCTTCCTACGAGCAGTACTTC. It codes for CASSPFERASYEQYF.

The rearrangement links TRBV7-2 to TRBJ2-7; the D is unclear. From germline, CDR1 is SGHTA and CDR2 FQGNSA. Trimming removed 4 bases at V and 0 bases at J, with 10 bases between. The CDR3 has 14 amino acids. The chain's CDR3 is CASSSFLSSYEQYV. The CDR3 DNA reads as TGTGCCAGCAGCTCCTTCCTTTCCTCCTACGAGCAGTACGTC.

This clonotype was seen ten or more times. The genes are TRBV7-8 and TRBJ2-1; D is possibly TRBD1 (6 bases). The V gene's germline CDR1 is SGHVS and CDR2 FQNEAQ. This CDR3 has 13 residues. V lost 3 bases and J lost 6, with 9 bases in between. The CDR3 nucleotides are TGTGCCAGCAGCTTTACAGGGTCCAATGAGCAGTTCTTC. Translating gives CASSFTGSNEQFF.

In its sample, this clonotype was seen many times. The germline gene is not matched at one end of the junction; a read error may be the cause. The gene calls are TRBV6-1 and TRBJ2-3; TRBD2 matches 10 bases. The germline V gene encodes CDR1 MNHNS and CDR2 SASEGT. This CDR3 spans 14 amino acids. CDR3 bases: TGTGCCAGCAGTAAAGCGGGGGGGCGGGGTACGCAGTATTTT. Its protein is CASSKAGGRGTQYF.

The sample holds many counts of this clonotype. V is TRBV5-1 and J is TRBJ2-1, with D maybe TRBD1 (5 bases). The CDR3 is 15 residues long. V lost 4 bases to trimming and J lost 7 bases, with 18 bases between them. Germline V gene sequence: CDR1 SGHRS, CDR2 YFSETQ. The CDR3 loop is CASSRRDSAENEQFF. The CDR3, as DNA: TGCGCCAGCAGCCGCCGTGACAGCGCGGAGAATGAGCAGTTCTTC.

The sample holds many counts of this clonotype. The rearrangement joins TRBV29-1 to TRBJ2-7, with D perhaps given as TRBD1 or TRBD2 (5 bases each). The CDR3 spans 13 residues. Germline CDR1 and CDR2: SQVTM and ANQGSEA. Between the trimmed V and J ends, which lost 2 bases and 2 bases, there was a span of 10 bases. In nucleotides, the CDR3 is TGCAGCGTTGAAACGGGGCCAGCCTACGAGCAGTACTTC. It specifies CSVETGPAYEQYF.

This clonotype was seen ten or more times. The chain uses TRBV4-3 and TRBJ2-1; no clear D gene. The CDR3 contains 13 residues. CDR1 LGHNA and CDR2 YSLEER come from the germline V gene. Trimming took off 4 bases at V and 6 bases at J, with 10 bases between the two ends. The CDR3 region is CASSLSDSNEQFF. For the CDR3, the DNA is TGCGCCAGCAGCCTCTCGGATAGCAATGAGCAGTTCTTC.

This clonotype occurred many times. V usage is TRBV2 and J usage is TRBJ1-5, with D tentatively TRBD1 (6 bases). V was clipped by 1 base and J by 9 bases, with 19 bases between them. The V gene's germline CDR1 is SNHLY and CDR2 FYNNEI. The CDR3 has 16 amino acids. The CDR3 DNA reads as TGTGCCAGCAGTGAAGGAAGAGGACAGTTCAAATCGCCCCAGCATTTT. As protein: CASSEGRGQFKSPQHF.

This clonotype was picked up a small number of times. This CDR3 is CASSLVVSYSGNTIYF. CDR3 sequence (DNA): TGTGCCAGCAGCTTAGTTGTCAGCTACTCTGGAAACACCATATATTTT. V usage is TRBV7-9 and J usage is TRBJ1-3; D is undetermined. Germline V lookup: CDR1 SEHNR, CDR2 FQNEAQ (reference sequence). Trimming removed 1 base from V and 0 bases from J, with 10 bases in between. CDR3 length: 16 residues. The variable domain in full, completed from reference TRBV7-9 and TRBJ1-3, reads DTGVSQNPRHKITKRGQNVTFRCDPISEHNRLYWYRQTLGQGPEFLTYFQNEAQLEKSRLLSDRFSAERPKGSFSTLEIQRTEQGDSAMYLCASSLVVSYSGNTIYFGEGSWLTVV.

This chain connects TRBV18 to TRBJ1-6; 7 bases match TRBD1. The CDR3 length is 15 residues. In germline, CDR1 is KGHSH, CDR2 LQKENI. The J segment lost 3 bases and the V segment lost 6 bases, leaving 5 bases of the junction unmatched. The CDR3 DNA is TGTGCCAGCTCCCCGACAGGGAACTATAATTCACCCCTCCACTTT. This codes for CASSPTGNYNSPLHF.

This clonotype occurred many times. V usage is TRBV4-3 and J usage is TRBJ1-1; possibly TRBD1 for D (6 bases). The CDR3 is made up of 15 amino acids. Germline assignment: CDR1 LGHNA and CDR2 YSLEER. Trimming removed 3 bases at V and 3 bases at J, with 14 bases between. The CDR3 protein is CASSHPDRRDTEAFF. CDR3 coding DNA: TGCGCCAGCAGCCACCCCGACAGGCGAGACACTGAAGCTTTCTTT.